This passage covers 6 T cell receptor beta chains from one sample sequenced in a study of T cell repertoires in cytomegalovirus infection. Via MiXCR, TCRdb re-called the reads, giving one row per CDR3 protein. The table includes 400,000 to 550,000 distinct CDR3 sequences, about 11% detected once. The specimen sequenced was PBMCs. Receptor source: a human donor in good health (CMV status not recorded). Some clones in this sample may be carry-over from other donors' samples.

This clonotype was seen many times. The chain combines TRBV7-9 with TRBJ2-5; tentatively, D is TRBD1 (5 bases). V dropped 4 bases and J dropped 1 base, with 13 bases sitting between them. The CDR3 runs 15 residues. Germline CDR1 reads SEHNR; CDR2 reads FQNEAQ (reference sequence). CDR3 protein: CASSSLGQSQETQYF. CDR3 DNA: TGTGCCAGCAGCTCCCTAGGACAATCCCAAGAGACCCAGTACTTC.

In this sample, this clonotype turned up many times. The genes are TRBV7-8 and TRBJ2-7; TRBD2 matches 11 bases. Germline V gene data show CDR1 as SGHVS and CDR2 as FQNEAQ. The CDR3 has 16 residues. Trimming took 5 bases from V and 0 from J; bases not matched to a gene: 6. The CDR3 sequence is CASSQGLAESSYEQYF. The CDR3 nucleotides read TGTGCCAGCAGCCAGGGACTAGCGGAGAGCTCCTACGAGCAGTACTTC.

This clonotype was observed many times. The DNA of the CDR3 is TGTGCCAGCAGTAAAATAGCGGGACTAGACAATGAGCAGTTCTTC. Protein sequence: CASSKIAGLDNEQFF. This sequence joins TRBV6-1 and TRBJ2-1; 8 nucleotides match TRBD2. J was trimmed by 5 bases and V by 5 bases; bases with no gene match: 8. This CDR3 is built from 15 residues. The germline V gene encodes CDR1 MNHNS and CDR2 SASEGT.

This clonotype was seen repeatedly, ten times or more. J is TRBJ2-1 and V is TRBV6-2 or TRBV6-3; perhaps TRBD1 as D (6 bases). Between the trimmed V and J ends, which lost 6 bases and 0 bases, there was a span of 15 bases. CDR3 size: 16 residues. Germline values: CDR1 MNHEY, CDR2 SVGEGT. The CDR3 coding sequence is TGTGCCAGCAGAGGGGCAGGGGCATACTCCTACAATGAGCAGTTCTTC. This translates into CASRGAGAYSYNEQFF.

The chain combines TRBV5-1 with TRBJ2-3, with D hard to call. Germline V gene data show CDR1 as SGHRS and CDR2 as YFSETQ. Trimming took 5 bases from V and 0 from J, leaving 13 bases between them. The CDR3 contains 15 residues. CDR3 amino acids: CASSLVSSSTDTQYF. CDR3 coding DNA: TGCGCCAGCAGTCTAGTATCTTCTAGCACAGATACGCAGTATTTT.

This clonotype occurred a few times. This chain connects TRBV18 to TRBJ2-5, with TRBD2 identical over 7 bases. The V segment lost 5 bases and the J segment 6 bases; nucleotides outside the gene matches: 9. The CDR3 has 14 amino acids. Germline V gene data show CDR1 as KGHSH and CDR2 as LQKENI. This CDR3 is CASSIHQGGKTQYF. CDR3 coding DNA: TGTGCCAGCTCAATTCATCAGGGAGGGAAGACCCAGTACTTC. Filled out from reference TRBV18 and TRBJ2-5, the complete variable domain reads NAGVMQNPRHLVRRRGQEARLRCSPMKGHSHVYWYRQLPEEGLKFMVYLQKENIIDESGMPKERFSAEFPKEGPSILRIQQVVRGDSAAYFCASSIHQGGKTQYFGPGTRLLVL.